This T cell receptor beta chain was sequenced during a study of metastatic and nonmetastatic thyroid tumors. Study context: For malignant and benign thyroid patients, tumor or nodule tissue and blood were the sources whose repertoires were compared.

In the original processing: Construction of a distant-metastasis classifier for papillary thyroid cancer relied on CDR3 differences across clinicopathological groups. TCRdb redid the clone calls on the PCR reads using MiXCR. For this entry, the V and J calls and clone size follow TCRdb and not the study's own pipeline. The sample holds 9,500 to 13,000 clones, under 35% seen once. The study's findings and limits: The study reportedly found significantly higher TCR beta diversity in malignant thyroid tumors than benign nodules, in blood and tumor.

By sample fraction, this clone is medium-sized. Antigen unknown. Patients had received no treatment of any kind before thyroid surgery. Losses at the gene ends were 4 bases for V and 5 bases for J; bases not matched to a gene: 6. Germline-derived CDR1 and CDR2 are DFQATT and SNEGSKA (reference sequence). The CDR3 has 15 amino acids. The source is a female donor with papillary thyroid cancer or a benign thyroid nodule (not recorded which). Some clones in this sample may be carry-over from other donors' samples. This chain uses TRBV20-1 with TRBJ2-2; 11 positions match TRBD2. The sample comprised tumor tissue. CDR3 nucleotides: TGCAGTGCTACCACTAGCGGGAGACCGACCGGGGAGCTGTTTTTT. Its protein is CSATTSGRPTGELFF.